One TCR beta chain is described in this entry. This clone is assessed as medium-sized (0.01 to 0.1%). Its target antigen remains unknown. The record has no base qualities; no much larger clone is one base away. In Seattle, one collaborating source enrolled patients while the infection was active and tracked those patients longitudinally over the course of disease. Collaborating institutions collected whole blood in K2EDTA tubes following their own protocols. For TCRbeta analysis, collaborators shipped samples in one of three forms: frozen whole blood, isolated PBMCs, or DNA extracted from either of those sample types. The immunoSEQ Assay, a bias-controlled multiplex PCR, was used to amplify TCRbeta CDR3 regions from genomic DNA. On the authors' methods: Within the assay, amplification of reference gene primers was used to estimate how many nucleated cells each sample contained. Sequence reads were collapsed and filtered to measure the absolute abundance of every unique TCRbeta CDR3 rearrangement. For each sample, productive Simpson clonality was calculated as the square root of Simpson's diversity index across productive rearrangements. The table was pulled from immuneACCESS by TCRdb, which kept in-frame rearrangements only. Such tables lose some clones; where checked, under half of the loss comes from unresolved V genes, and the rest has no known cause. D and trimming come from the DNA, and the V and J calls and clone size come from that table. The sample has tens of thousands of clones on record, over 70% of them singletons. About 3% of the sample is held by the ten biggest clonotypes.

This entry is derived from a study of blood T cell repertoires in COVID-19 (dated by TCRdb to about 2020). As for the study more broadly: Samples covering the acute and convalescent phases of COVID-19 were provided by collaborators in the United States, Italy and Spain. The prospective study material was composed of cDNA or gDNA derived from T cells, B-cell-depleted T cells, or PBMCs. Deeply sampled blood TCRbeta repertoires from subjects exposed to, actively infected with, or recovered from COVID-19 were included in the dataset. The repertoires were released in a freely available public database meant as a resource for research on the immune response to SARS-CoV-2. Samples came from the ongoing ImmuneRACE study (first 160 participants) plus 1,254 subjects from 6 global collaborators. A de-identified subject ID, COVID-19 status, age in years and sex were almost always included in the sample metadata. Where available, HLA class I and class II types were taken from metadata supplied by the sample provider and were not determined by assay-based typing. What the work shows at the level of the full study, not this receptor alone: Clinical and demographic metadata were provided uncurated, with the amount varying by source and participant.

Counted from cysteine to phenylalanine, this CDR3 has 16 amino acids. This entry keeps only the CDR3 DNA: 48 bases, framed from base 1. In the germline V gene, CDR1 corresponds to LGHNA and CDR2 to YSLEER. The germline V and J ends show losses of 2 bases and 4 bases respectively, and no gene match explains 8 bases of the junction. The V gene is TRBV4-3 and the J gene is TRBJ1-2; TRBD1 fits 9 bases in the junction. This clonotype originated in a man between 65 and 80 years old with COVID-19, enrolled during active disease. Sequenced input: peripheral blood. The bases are TGCGCCAGCAGCCAATCCGTGGACAGGGGTCTCTATGGCTACACCTTC. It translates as CASSQSVDRGLYGYTF.